Listed below are T cell receptor beta chains from one sample, sequenced in a study of shared clonotypes between healthy human individuals. The table came from immunoSEQ multiplex PCR; TCRdb's copy has only in-frame clones and leaves some out. There are approximately 100,000 clones in the sample; about 71% occur only once, and 24% lies in the top ten. Sequencing used memory CD8+ T cells sorted from blood. These receptors were taken from a woman in her thirties in good health. Each CDR3 is given with its conserved first and last residue. A D gene is named only where the DNA matches it firmly. Clone sizes are given selectively: once, few, many, or a class where the clone is expanded.

CDR3: CASSPDQATDTQYF
DNA: TGTGCCAGCTCACCGGACCAGGCCACAGATACGCAGTATTTT
J: TRBJ2-3
D: .
V: TRBV18
size: .

CDR3: CASTGQGSNEQFF
DNA: TGTGCCAGCACAGGACAGGGGTCCAATGAGCAGTTCTTC
J: TRBJ2-1
D: TRBD1
V: TRBV2
size: .

CDR3: CSALIVAEAFF
DNA: TGCAGCGCACTGATAGTCGCTGAAGCTTTCTTT
J: TRBJ1-1
D: .
V: TRBV29-1
size: .

CDR3: CASSQNGQSYEQYF
DNA: TGTGCCAGCAGCCAGAATGGACAGTCCTACGAGCAGTACTTC
J: TRBJ2-7
D: .
V: TRBV4-2
size: .

CDR3: CASTPTSGSTDTQYF
DNA: TGTGCCAGCACCCCGACTAGCGGAAGCACAGATACGCAGTATTTT
J: TRBJ2-3
D: TRBD2
V: TRBV6-4
size: many

CDR3: CSVEIMNSYNEQFF
DNA: TGCAGCGTGGAAATAATGAACTCCTACAATGAGCAGTTCTTC
J: TRBJ2-1
D: .
V: TRBV29-1
size: few

CDR3: CASSEISGSADTQYF
DNA: TGTGCCAGCAGTGAAATCAGCGGGAGCGCAGATACGCAGTATTTT
J: TRBJ2-3
D: TRBD2
V: TRBV6-1
size: many

CDR3: CASSSPRESGNQPQHF
DNA: TGTGCCAGCAGTTCCCCCAGGGAGTCCGGCAATCAGCCCCAGCATTTT
J: TRBJ1-5
D: .
V: TRBV28
size: .

CDR3: CASSTTGPYTGELFF
DNA: TGTGCCAGCAGTACCACAGGGCCCTACACCGGGGAGCTGTTTTTT
J: TRBJ2-2
D: .
V: TRBV6-5
size: .

CDR3: CASSPAVTTGGLETQYF
DNA: TGTGCCAGCTCACCAGCCGTTACGACAGGGGGGTTAGAGACCCAGTACTTC
J: TRBJ2-5
D: TRBD1
V: TRBV18
size: .

CDR3: CASSLGSRMTTEAFF
DNA: TGTGCCAGCAGCTTGGGGTCGCGGATGACAACTGAAGCTTTCTTT
J: TRBJ1-1
D: .
V: TRBV5-4
size: .

CDR3: CASSVNSQGNTIYF
DNA: TGTGCCAGCAGCGTAAACAGCCAAGGAAACACCATATATTTT
J: TRBJ1-3
D: .
V: TRBV9
size: few

CDR3: CASSQLIANEQFF
DNA: TGCGCCAGCAGCCAACTCATAGCCAATGAGCAGTTCTTC
J: TRBJ2-1
D: .
V: TRBV4-1
size: .

CDR3: CATSRDRGNTDTQYF
DNA: TGTGCCACCAGCAGAGATCGGGGGAACACAGATACGCAGTATTTT
J: TRBJ2-3
D: .
V: TRBV15
size: .

CDR3: CASSESSTDFYEQYF
DNA: TGCGCCAGCAGTGAGAGTAGCACTGACTTCTACGAGCAGTACTTC
J: TRBJ2-7
D: .
V: TRBV10-2
size: many

CDR3: CASSYWSSGYYEQYF
DNA: TGTGCCAGCAGTTACTGGAGCTCCGGATACTACGAGCAGTACTTC
J: TRBJ2-7
D: .
V: TRBV6-5
size: .

CDR3: CASSRGASEYNEQFF
DNA: TGTGCCAGCAGTCGTGGGGCTAGCGAGTACAATGAGCAGTTCTTC
J: TRBJ2-1
D: .
V: TRBV6-4
size: many

CDR3: CASSTQRGTEAFF
DNA: TGTGCCAGTAGTACTCAGAGGGGAACTGAAGCTTTCTTT
J: TRBJ1-1
D: .
V: TRBV19
size: .

CDR3: CASRLAGGDYNEQFF
DNA: TGTGCCAGCAGACTAGCGGGAGGGGACTACAATGAGCAGTTCTTC
J: TRBJ2-1
D: TRBD2
V: TRBV2
size: .

CDR3: CASSDRPTGNSPLHF
DNA: TGTGCCAGCAGTGATCGCCCCACAGGGAATTCACCCCTCCACTTT
J: TRBJ1-6
D: .
V: TRBV6-1
size: .

CDR3: CASSVYIRGSEKLFF
DNA: TGTGCCAGCAGCGTTTACATCCGGGGGTCTGAAAAACTGTTTTTT
J: TRBJ1-4
D: .
V: TRBV7-9
size: once

CDR3: CASSSSGIQGGYTF
DNA: TGTGCCAGCAGCTCTTCCGGGATCCAAGGTGGCTACACCTTC
J: TRBJ1-2
D: .
V: TRBV7-9
size: .

CDR3: CASSFRNTGELFF
DNA: TGTGCCAGCAGTTTTCGGAACACCGGGGAGCTGTTTTTT
J: TRBJ2-2
D: .
V: TRBV27
size: .

CDR3: CASSLEAGSSTDTQYF
DNA: TGTGCCAGCAGCCTAGAAGCGGGCAGCAGCACAGATACGCAGTATTTT
J: TRBJ2-3
D: .
V: TRBV6-4
size: .

CDR3: CASSLDPTTVNTGELFF
DNA: TGCGCCAGCAGCTTGGACCCCACAACCGTTAACACCGGGGAGCTGTTTTTT
J: TRBJ2-2
D: .
V: TRBV5-1
size: .

CDR3: CASSDGVGRAIYNEQFF
DNA: TGTGCCAGCAGTGATGGTGTAGGGAGGGCCATCTACAATGAGCAGTTCTTC
J: TRBJ2-1
D: TRBD2
V: TRBV2
size: .

CDR3: CASSRTGDQPQHF
DNA: TGTGCCAGCAGCCGCACAGGGGATCAGCCCCAGCATTTT
J: TRBJ1-5
D: TRBD1
V: TRBV7-9
size: few

CDR3: CASSSWGRPDTQYF
DNA: TGTGCCAGCAGTTCCTGGGGGCGCCCAGATACGCAGTATTTT
J: TRBJ2-3
D: .
V: TRBV6-1
size: .

CDR3: CASSYSAGGWYEQYF
DNA: TGTGCCAGCAGTTACTCGGCAGGGGGCTGGTACGAGCAGTACTTC
J: TRBJ2-7
D: TRBD1
V: TRBV6-5
size: .

CDR3: CASSLYGTVNTEAFF
DNA: TGTGCCAGCAGTTTATACGGGACGGTGAACACTGAAGCTTTCTTT
J: TRBJ1-1
D: .
V: TRBV27
size: .

CDR3: CASRLASGNSYEQYF
DNA: TGCGCCAGCCGACTCGCAAGCGGGAACTCCTACGAGCAGTACTTC
J: TRBJ2-7
D: TRBD2
V: TRBV5-1
size: .

CDR3: CASSNEYVRGLTNEKLFF
DNA: TGTGCCAGCAGTAATGAATACGTCAGGGGGTTAACTAATGAAAAACTGTTTTTT
J: TRBJ1-4
D: TRBD1
V: TRBV25-1
size: few

CDR3: CASSLWVKSYEQYF
DNA: TGTGCCAGCAGTTTATGGGTAAAGTCTTACGAGCAGTACTTC
J: TRBJ2-7
D: .
V: TRBV28
size: few

CDR3: CASSLSRRDGYTF
DNA: TGTGCCAGCAGTTTATCGAGGAGAGACGGCTACACCTTC
J: TRBJ1-2
D: .
V: TRBV28
size: .

CDR3: CASSVATDYEQYF
DNA: TGTGCCAGCAGCGTAGCTACAGACTACGAGCAGTACTTC
J: TRBJ2-7
D: .
V: TRBV9
size: once

CDR3: CASSTSTSGGTDTQYF
DNA: TGCGCCAGCAGCACTTCCACTAGCGGGGGCACAGATACGCAGTATTTT
J: TRBJ2-3
D: TRBD2
V: TRBV5-1
size: .